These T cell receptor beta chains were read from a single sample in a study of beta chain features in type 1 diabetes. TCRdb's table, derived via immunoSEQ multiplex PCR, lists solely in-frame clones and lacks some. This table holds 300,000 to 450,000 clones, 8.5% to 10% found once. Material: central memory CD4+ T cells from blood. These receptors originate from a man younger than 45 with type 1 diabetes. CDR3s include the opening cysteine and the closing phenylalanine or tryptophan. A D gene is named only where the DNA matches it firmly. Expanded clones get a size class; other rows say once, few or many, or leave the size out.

CASIWEGMNTEAFF TGTGCCAGCATCTGGGAGGGGATGAACACTGAAGCTTTCTTT TRBJ1-1 . TRBV2 .
CAWTTGGTEAFF TGTGCCTGGACAACAGGGGGCACTGAAGCTTTCTTT TRBJ1-1 . TRBV30 TRBD1
CASSAQGSQETQYF TGTGCCAGCAGCGCCCAAGGTAGCCAAGAGACCCAGTACTTC TRBJ2-5 . TRBV11-3 .
CASSWTGLQPQHF TGTGCCAGCAGCTGGACAGGTCTCCAGCCCCAGCATTTT TRBJ1-5 few TRBV7-2 TRBD1
CASSLAGLGNNEQFF TGTGCCAGCAGCTTAGCAGGACTAGGCAACAATGAGCAGTTCTTC TRBJ2-1 . TRBV7-3 TRBD2
CASSPPPGGPTDTQYF TGCGCCAGCAGCCCCCCCCCGGGGGGACCCACAGATACGCAGTATTTT TRBJ2-3 few TRBV5-1 TRBD2
CASSPPGEGNTEAFF TGTGCCAGCAGCCCCCCCGGGGAGGGTAACACTGAAGCTTTCTTT TRBJ1-1 . TRBV28 .
CASAEAPGTQETQYF TGTGCCAGCGCAGAGGCACCGGGGACTCAAGAGACCCAGTACTTC TRBJ2-5 . TRBV18 .
CASRRQGAGGELFF TGCGCCAGCCGGAGACAGGGGGCGGGCGGGGAGCTGTTTTTT TRBJ2-2 . TRBV4-3 TRBD1
CASSIPGQPPHAQYF TGTGCCAGCAGTATCCCCGGACAGCCTCCCCATGCGCAGTATTTT TRBJ2-3 . TRBV28 .
CASSPKVVSTNEKLFF TGTGCCAGCTCACCGAAGGTGGTTTCAACTAATGAAAAACTGTTTTTT TRBJ1-4 . TRBV18 .
CASSRDRSKFF TGTGCCAGCAGCCGCGACAGGAGTAAGTTCTTC TRBJ2-1 few TRBV7-2 .
CASSLARGWETQYF TGTGCCAGCAGCTTAGCGCGGGGGTGGGAGACCCAGTACTTC TRBJ2-5 . TRBV7-2 TRBD2
CASTQTGAIQYF TGTGCCAGCACTCAGACAGGGGCCATTCAGTACTTC TRBJ2-4 many TRBV7-9 TRBD1
CASSLTGASNEKLFF TGCGCCAGCAGCTTAACAGGGGCATCTAATGAAAAACTGTTTTTT TRBJ1-4 . TRBV5-1 TRBD1
CASSDSPGSGEQFF TGTGCCAGCAGTGACTCGCCCGGGTCGGGTGAGCAGTTCTTC TRBJ2-1 few TRBV6-4 .
CASRQPGGPTYGYTF TGTGCCAGCAGACAACCTGGAGGGCCTACCTATGGCTACACCTTC TRBJ1-2 . TRBV6-5 .
CASSDEGISDTQYF TGTGCCAGCAGCGACGAGGGGATATCGGATACGCAGTATTTT TRBJ2-3 . TRBV9 .
CASSPPGQSGEQYF TGTGCCAGCTCACCACCGGGACAGTCTGGCGAGCAGTACTTC TRBJ2-7 few TRBV2 TRBD1
CASSLSGALSKLFF TGTGCCAGCAGCTTAAGCGGGGCCCTAAGTAAGCTGTTTTTT TRBJ2-2 . TRBV7-9 TRBD2
CASSPTRSEQYF TGTGCCAGCAGCCCTACAAGATCCGAGCAGTACTTC TRBJ2-7 . TRBV5-6 .
CASSGLRVSSYNEQFF TGTGCCAGCAGCGGACTAAGGGTGAGCTCCTACAATGAGCAGTTCTTC TRBJ2-1 few TRBV11-2 .
CASSLGGFPETQYF TGTGCCAGCAGCTTAGGCGGGTTCCCAGAGACCCAGTACTTC TRBJ2-5 many TRBV7-9 .
CASSPNRGRTDTQYF TGTGCCAGCAGCCCGAACAGGGGCCGCACAGATACGCAGTATTTT TRBJ2-3 . TRBV7-2 TRBD1
CASSQTRVTGSYEQYF TGTGCCAGCTCACAAACAAGGGTAACGGGGTCCTACGAGCAGTACTTC TRBJ2-7 . TRBV18 .
CASSFYITYEQYF TGTGCCAGCAGTTTTTACATAACCTACGAGCAGTACTTC TRBJ2-7 . TRBV6-5 .
CAISESQDYNEQFF TGTGCCATCAGTGAGTCTCAGGATTACAATGAGCAGTTCTTC TRBJ2-1 few TRBV10-3 .
CASSPGNTGELFF TGTGCCAGCAGCCCGGGGAACACCGGGGAGCTGTTTTTT TRBJ2-2 . TRBV7-3 .
CASSFSGHRETQYF TGTGCCAGCAGCTTCTCGGGCCACAGGGAGACCCAGTACTTC TRBJ2-5 . TRBV7-2 .